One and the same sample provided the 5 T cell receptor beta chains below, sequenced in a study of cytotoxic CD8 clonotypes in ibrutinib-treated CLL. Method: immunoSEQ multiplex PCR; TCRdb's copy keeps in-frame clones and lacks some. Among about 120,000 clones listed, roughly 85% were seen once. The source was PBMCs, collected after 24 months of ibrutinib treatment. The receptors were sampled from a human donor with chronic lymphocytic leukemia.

CDR3 region: CASSDTYRLYNEQFF. CDR3 nucleotide sequence: TGTGCCAGCAGCGACACCTACAGACTCTACAATGAGCAGTTCTTC. V gene TRBV2 combines with J gene TRBJ2-1; no clear D. The CDR3 loop spans 15 amino acids. Germline values: CDR1 SNHLY, CDR2 FYNNEI. V shed 6 bases and J shed 3 bases, with 15 bases lying between them.

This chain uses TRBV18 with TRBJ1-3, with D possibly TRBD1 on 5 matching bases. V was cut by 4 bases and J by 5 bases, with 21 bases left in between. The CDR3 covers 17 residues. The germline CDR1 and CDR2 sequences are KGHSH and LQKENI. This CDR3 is CASSLTSTQGPRNTIYF. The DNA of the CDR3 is TGTGCCAGCTCACTCACGAGCACGCAGGGACCTCGAAACACCATATATTTT.

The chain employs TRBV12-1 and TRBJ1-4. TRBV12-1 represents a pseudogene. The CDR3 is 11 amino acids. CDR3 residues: CASNLFGKLFF. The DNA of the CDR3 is TGTGCCAGCAATCTTTTTGGAAAACTGTTTTTT.

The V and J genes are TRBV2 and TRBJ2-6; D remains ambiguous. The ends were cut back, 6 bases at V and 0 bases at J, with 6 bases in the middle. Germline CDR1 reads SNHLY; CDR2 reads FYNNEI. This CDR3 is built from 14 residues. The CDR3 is CASRDTSGANVLTF. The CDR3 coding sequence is TGTGCCAGCAGAGATACCTCTGGGGCCAACGTCCTGACTTTC.

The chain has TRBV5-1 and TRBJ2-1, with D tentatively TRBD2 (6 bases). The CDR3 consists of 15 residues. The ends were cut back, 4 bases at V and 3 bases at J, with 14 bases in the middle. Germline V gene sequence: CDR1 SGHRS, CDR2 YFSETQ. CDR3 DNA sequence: TGCGCCAGCAGCCTGGGACTCCAGCTCTACAATGAGCAGTTCTTC. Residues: CASSLGLQLYNEQFF.